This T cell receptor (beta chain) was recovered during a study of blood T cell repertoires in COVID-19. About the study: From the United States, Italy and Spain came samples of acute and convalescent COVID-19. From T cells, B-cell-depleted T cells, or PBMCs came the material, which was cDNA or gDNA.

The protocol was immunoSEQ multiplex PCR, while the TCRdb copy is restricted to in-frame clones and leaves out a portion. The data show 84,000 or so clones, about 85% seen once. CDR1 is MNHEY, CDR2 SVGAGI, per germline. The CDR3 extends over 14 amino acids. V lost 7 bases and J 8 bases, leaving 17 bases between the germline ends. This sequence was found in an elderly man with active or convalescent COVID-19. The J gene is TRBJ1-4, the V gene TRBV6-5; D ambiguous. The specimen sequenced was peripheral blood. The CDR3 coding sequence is TGTGCCAGCACCACAAACCAAGCGATCGAAAAACTGTTTTTT. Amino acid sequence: CASTTNQAIEKLFF.